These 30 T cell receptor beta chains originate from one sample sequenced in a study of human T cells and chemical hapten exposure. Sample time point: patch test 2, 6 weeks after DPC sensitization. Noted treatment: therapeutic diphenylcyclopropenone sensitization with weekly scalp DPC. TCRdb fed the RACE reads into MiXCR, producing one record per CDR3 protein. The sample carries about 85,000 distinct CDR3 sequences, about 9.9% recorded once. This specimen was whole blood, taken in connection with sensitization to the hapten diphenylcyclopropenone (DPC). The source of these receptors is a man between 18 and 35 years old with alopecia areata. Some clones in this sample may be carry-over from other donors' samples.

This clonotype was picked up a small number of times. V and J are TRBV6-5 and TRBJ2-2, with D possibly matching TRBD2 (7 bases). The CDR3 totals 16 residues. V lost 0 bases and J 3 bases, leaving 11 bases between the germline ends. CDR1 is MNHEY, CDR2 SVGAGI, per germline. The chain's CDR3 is CASSYSGGPDTGELFF. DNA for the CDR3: TGTGCCAGCAGTTACTCCGGGGGGCCGGACACCGGGGAGCTGTTTTTT.

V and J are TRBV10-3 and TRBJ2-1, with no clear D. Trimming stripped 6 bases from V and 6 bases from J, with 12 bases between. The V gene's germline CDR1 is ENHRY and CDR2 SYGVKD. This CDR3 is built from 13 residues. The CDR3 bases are TGTGCCATCAGGCTAGTATACAGCAATGAGCAGTTCTTC. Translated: CAIRLVYSNEQFF.

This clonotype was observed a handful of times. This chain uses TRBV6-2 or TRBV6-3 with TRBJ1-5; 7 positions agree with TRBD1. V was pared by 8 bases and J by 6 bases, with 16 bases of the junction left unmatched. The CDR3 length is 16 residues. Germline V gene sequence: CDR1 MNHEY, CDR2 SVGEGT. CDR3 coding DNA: TGTGCCAGCCGCTATGGTATGAAGACAGGGATTCAGCCCCAGCATTTT. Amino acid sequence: CASRYGMKTGIQPQHF.

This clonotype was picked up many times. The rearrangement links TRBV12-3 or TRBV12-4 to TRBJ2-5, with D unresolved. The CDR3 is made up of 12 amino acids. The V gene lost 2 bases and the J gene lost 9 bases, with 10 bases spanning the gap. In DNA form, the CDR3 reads TGTGCCAGCAGTTTACTTCGGCGGCCCCAGTACTTC. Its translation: CASSLLRRPQYF.

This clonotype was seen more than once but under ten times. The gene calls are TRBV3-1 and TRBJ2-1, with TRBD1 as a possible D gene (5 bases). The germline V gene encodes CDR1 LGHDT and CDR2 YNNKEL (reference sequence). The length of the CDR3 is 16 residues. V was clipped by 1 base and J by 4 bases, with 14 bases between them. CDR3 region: CASSQGRGGPYNEQFF. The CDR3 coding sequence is TGTGCCAGCAGCCAAGGAAGGGGCGGCCCATACAATGAGCAGTTCTTC.

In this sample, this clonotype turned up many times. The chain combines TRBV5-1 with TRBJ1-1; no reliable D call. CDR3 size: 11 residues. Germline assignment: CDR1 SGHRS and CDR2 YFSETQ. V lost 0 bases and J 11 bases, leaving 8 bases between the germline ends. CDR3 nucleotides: TGCGCCAGCAGCTTGGCCATGGAGGCTTTCTTT. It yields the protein CASSLAMEAFF. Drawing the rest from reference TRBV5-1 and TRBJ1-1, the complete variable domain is KAGVTQTPRYLIKTRGQQVTLSCSPISGHRSVSWYQQTPGQGLQFLFEYFSETQRNKGNFPGRFSGRQFSNSRSEMNVSTLELGDSALYLCASSLAMEAFFGQGTRLTVV.

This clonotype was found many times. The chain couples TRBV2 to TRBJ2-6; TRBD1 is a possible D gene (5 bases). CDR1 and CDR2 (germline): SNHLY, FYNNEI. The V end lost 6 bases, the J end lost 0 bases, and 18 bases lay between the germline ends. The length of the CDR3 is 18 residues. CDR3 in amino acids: CASRATGSALSGANVLTF. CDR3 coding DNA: TGTGCCAGCAGGGCCACAGGTTCTGCTCTCTCTGGGGCCAACGTCCTGACTTTC.

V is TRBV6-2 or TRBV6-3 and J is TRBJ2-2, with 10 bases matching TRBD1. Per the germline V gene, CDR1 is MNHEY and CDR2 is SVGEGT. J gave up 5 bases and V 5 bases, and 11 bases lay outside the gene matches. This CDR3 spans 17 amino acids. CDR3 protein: CASSNPGQGIKTGELFF. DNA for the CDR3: TGTGCCAGCAGTAATCCGGGACAGGGGATAAAGACCGGGGAGCTGTTTTTT.

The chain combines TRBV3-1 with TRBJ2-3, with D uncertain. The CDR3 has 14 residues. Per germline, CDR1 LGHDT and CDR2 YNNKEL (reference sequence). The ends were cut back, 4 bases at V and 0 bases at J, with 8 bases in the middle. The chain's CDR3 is CASSLPESTDTQYF. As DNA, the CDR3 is TGTGCCAGCAGCCTTCCGGAGAGCACAGATACGCAGTATTTT.

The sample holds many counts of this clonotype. The CDR3 here is CASSFYANSPKKDGYTF. The DNA for the CDR3 is TGTGCCAGCAGCTTTTACGCGAACAGCCCAAAGAAAGATGGCTACACCTTC. This chain links TRBV7-2 with TRBJ1-2; D is ambiguous. CDR3 length: 17 amino acids. Trimming removed 3 bases from V and 6 bases from J, with 23 bases in between. From germline, CDR1 is SGHTA and CDR2 FQGNSA.

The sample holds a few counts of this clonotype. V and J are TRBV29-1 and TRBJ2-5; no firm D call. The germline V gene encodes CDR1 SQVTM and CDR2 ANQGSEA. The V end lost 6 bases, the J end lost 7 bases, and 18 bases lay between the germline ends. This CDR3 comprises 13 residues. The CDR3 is CSVADLDRLTQYF. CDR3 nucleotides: TGCAGCGTCGCGGACCTGGATCGGTTGACCCAGTACTTC.

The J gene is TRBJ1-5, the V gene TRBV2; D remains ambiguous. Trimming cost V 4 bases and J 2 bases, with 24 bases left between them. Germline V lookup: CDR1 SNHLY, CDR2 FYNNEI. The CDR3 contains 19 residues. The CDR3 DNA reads TGTGCCAGCAGTGTCGGAAGCGGCACCGAGAGGTGGGGCAATCAGCCCCAGCATTTT. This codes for CASSVGSGTERWGNQPQHF.

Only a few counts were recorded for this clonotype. This chain's CDR3 is CSAPGTGSYNEQFF. The DNA for the CDR3 is TGCAGTGCCCCCGGGACAGGGTCCTACAATGAGCAGTTCTTC. This sequence joins TRBV20-1 and TRBJ2-1; 9 positions match TRBD1. The V and J ends lost 6 bases and 1 base, in that order; junction bases with no gene match: 4. The germline V gene encodes CDR1 DFQATT and CDR2 SNEGSKA (reference sequence). The CDR3 consists of 14 residues.

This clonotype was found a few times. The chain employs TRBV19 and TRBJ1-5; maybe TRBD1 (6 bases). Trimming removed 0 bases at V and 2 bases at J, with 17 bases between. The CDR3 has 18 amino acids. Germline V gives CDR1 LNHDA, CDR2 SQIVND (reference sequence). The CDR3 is CASSIERGRDIGNQPQHF. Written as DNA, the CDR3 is TGTGCCAGTAGTATAGAACGGGGCCGGGACATCGGCAATCAGCCCCAGCATTTT.

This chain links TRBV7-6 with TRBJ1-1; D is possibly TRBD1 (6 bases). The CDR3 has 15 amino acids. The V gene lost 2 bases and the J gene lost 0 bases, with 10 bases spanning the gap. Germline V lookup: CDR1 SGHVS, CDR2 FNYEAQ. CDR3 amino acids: CASSLYSGVNTEAFF. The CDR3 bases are TGTGCCAGCAGCTTATATTCAGGGGTGAACACTGAAGCTTTCTTT.

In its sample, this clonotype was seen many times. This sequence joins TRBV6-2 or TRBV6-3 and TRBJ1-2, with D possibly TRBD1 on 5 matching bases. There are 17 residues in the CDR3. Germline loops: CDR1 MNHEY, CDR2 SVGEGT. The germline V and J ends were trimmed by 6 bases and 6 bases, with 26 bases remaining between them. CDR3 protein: CASSKIRPGARLDGYTF. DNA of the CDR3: TGTGCCAGCAGCAAGATTCGCCCCGGGGCCCGCTTGGATGGCTACACCTTC.

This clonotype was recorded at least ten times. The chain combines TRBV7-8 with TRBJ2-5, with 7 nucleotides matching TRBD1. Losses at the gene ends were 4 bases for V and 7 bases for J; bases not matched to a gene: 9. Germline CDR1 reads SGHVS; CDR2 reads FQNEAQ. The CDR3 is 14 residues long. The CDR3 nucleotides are TGTGCCAGCAGCTCCCGACAGGGTACCGGGACCCAGTACTTC. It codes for CASSSRQGTGTQYF. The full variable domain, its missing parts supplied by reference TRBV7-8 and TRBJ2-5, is GAGVSQSPRYKVAKRGQDVALRCDPISGHVSLFWYQQALGQGPEFLTYFQNEAQLDKSGLPSDRFFAERPEGSVSTLKIQRTQQEDSAVYLCASSSRQGTGTQYFGPGTRLLVL.

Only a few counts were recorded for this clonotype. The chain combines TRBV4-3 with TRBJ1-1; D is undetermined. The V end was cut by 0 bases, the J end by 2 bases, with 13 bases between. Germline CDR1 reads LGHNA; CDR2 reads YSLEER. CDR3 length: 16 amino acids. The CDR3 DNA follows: TGCGCCAGCAGCCAAGATCTTTCCGGGTTAAACACTGAAGCTTTCTTT. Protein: CASSQDLSGLNTEAFF.

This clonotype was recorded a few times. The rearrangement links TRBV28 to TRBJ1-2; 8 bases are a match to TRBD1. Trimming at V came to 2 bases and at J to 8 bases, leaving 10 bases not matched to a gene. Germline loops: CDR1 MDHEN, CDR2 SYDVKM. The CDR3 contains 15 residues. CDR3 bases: TGTGCCAGCAGTTTAAGGGACAGGCTTGGCCGGGGCTACACCTTC. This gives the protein CASSLRDRLGRGYTF.

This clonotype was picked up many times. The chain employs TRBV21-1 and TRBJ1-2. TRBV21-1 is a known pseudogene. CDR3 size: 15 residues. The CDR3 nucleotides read TGTGCCAGCAGAGCGTGGGCAGGGCCAAACTATGGCTACACCTTC. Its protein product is CASRAWAGPNYGYTF.

The CDR3 nucleotides are TGTGCCATCAGGACAGGGGGACGGGGAGATACGCAGTATTTT. This gives the protein CAIRTGGRGDTQYF. The chain carries TRBV10-3 and TRBJ2-3; 9 nucleotides match TRBD1. V trimming: 6 bases; J trimming: 5 bases; junction bases outside the gene matches: 6. The CDR3 totals 14 residues. CDR1 is ENHRY, CDR2 SYGVKD, per germline.

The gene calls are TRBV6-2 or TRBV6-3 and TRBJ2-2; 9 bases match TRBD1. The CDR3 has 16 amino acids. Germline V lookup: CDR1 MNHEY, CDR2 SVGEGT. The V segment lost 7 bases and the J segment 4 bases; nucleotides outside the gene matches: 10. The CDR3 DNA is TGTGCCAGCACTGACGAGGACAGGGGTCGCACCGGGGAGCTGTTTTTT. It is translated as CASTDEDRGRTGELFF.

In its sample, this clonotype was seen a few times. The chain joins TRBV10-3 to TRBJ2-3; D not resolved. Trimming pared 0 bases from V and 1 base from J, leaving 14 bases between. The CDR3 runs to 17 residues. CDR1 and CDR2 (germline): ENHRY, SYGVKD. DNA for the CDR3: TGTGCCATCAGTGAGTCGATCCGGGCGTATGGCACAGATACGCAGTATTTT. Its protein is CAISESIRAYGTDTQYF.

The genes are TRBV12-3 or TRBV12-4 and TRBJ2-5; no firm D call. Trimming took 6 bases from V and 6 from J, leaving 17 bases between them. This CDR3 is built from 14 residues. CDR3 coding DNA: TGTGCCAGCAGCCTAGACGGATCTGGGCAGACCCAGTACTTC. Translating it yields CASSLDGSGQTQYF.

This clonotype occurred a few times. CDR3 amino acids: CASSSGARAFF. CDR3 sequence (DNA): TGTGCCAGCAGTTCGGGAGCCCGAGCTTTCTTT. V usage is TRBV6-2 or TRBV6-3 and J usage is TRBJ1-1; D is unresolved. From germline, CDR1 is MNHEY and CDR2 SVGEGT. V was shortened by 4 bases and J by 10 bases, with 10 bases between the two germline ends. CDR3 length equals 11 residues.

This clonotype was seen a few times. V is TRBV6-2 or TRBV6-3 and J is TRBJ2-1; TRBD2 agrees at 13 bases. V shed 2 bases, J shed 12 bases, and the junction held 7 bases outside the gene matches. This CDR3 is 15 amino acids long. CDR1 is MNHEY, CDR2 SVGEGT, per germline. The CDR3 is CASSYRTSGGLTQFF. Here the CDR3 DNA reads TGTGCCAGCAGTTACCGGACTAGCGGGGGTCTAACGCAGTTCTTC.

Written as DNA, the CDR3 is TGTGCCAGCAGCCAAGTGGTACGGGGTAATTCACCCCTCCACTTT. It yields the protein CASSQVVRGNSPLHF. The rearrangement uses TRBV3-1 and TRBJ1-6; unclear D gene. Germline V gene sequence: CDR1 LGHDT, CDR2 YNNKEL (reference sequence). CDR3 length: 15 amino acids. The germline V and J ends were trimmed by 1 base and 6 bases, with 10 bases remaining between them.

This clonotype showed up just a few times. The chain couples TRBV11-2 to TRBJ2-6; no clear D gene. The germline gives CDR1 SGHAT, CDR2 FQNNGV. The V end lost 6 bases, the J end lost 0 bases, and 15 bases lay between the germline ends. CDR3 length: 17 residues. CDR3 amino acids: CASRAQRTVSGANVLTF. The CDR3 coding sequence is TGTGCCAGCAGGGCCCAAAGGACGGTCTCTGGGGCCAACGTCCTGACTTTC.

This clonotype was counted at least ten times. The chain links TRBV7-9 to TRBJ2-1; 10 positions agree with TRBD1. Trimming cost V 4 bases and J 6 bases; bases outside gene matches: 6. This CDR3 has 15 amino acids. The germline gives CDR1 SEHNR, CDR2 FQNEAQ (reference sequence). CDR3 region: CASSSSGTGVNEQFF. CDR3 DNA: TGTGCCAGCAGCTCCTCCGGGACAGGGGTCAATGAGCAGTTCTTC.

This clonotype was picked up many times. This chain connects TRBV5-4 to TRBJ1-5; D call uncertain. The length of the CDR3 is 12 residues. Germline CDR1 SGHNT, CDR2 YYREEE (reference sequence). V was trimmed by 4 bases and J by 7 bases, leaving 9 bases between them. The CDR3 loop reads CASSNGNQPQHF. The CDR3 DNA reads TGTGCCAGCAGCAACGGGAACCAGCCCCAGCATTTT.